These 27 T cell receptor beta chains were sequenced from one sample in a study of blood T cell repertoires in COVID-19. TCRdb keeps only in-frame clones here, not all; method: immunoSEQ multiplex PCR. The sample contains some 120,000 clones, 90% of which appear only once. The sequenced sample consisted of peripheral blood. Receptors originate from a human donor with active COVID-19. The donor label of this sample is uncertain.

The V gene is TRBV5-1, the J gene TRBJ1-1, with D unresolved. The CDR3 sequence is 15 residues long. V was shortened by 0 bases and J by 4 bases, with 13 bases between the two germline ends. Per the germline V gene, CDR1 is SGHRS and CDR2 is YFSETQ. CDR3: CASSLGLKVGTEAFF. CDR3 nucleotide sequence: TGCGCCAGCAGCTTGGGACTGAAGGTAGGCACTGAAGCTTTCTTT.

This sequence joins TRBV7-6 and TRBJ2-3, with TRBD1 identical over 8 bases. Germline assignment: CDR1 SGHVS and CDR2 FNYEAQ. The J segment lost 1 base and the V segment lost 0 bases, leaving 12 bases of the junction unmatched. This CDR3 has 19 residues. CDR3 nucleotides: TGTGCCAGCAGCTTAGCTCTCGGACAGGGAGTCTCGGGCACAGATACGCAGTATTTT. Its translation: CASSLALGQGVSGTDTQYF.

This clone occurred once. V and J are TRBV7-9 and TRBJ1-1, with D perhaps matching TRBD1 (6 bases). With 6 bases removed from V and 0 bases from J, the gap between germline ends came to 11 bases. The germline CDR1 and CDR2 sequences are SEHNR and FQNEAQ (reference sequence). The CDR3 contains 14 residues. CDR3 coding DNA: TGTGCCAGCAGTAACAGGGCCGTGAACACTGAAGCTTTCTTT. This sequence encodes CASSNRAVNTEAFF.

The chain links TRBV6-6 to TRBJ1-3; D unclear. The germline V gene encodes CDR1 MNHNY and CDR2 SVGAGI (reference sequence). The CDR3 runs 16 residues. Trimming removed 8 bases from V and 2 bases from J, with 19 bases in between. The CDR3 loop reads CASRVGSDAPGNTIYF. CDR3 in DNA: TGTGCCAGCCGAGTGGGGAGTGATGCTCCTGGAAACACCATATATTTT.

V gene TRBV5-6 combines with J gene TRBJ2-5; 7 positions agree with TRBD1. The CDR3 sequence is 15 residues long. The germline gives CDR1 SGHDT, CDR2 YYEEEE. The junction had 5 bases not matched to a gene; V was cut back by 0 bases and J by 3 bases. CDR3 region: CASSLGDRLKETQYF. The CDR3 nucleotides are TGTGCCAGCAGCTTGGGGGACAGATTGAAAGAGACCCAGTACTTC.

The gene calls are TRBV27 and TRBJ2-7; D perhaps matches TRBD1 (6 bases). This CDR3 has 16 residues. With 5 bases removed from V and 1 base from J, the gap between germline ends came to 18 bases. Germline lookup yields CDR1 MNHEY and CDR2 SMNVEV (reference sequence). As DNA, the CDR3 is TGTGCCAGCAGTATACTACAGGGTAAGGGATCCTACGAGCAGTACTTC. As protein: CASSILQGKGSYEQYF.

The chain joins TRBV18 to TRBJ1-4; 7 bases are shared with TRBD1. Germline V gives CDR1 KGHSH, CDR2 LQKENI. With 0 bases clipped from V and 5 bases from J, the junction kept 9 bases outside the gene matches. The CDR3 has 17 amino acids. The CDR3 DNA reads TGTGCCAGCTCACCACCGAAGACAGGGAGGCTCAATGAAAAACTGTTTTTT. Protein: CASSPPKTGRLNEKLFF.

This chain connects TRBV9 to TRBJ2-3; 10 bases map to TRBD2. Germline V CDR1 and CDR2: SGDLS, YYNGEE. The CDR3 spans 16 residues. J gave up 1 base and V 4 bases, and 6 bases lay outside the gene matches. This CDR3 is CASSPSGGAGTDTQYF. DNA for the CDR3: TGTGCCAGCAGCCCCAGCGGGGGGGCCGGCACAGATACGCAGTATTTT. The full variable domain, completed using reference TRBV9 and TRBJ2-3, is DSGVTQTPKHLITATGQRVTLRCSPRSGDLSVYWYQQSLDQGLQFLIQYYNGEERAKGNILERFSAQQFPDLHSELNLSSLELGDSALYFCASSPSGGAGTDTQYFGPGTRLTVL.

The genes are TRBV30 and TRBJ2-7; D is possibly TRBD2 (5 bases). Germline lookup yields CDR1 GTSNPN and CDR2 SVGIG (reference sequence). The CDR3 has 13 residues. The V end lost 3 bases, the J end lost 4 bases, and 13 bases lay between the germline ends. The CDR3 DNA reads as TGTGCCTGGAGGGTAGGGAGAAGTTACGAGCAGTACTTC. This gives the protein CAWRVGRSYEQYF.

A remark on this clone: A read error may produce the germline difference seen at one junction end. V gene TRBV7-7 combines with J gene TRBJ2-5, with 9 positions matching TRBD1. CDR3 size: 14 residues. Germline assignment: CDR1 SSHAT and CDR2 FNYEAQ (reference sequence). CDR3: CASSFTGGGETQYF. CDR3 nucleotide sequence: TGTGCTAGCAGCTTTACAGGGGGCGGGGAGACCCAGTACTTC.

The CDR3 nucleotides read TGTGCCAGCAGCTTGGACAGGCAGAACTACGAGCAGTACTTC. The encoded protein is CASSLDRQNYEQYF. V is TRBV5-4 and J is TRBJ2-7; TRBD1 might be the D (5 bases). CDR1 and CDR2 (germline): SGHNT, YYREEE (reference sequence). This CDR3 is 14 amino acids long. V was trimmed by 0 bases and J by 3 bases, leaving 10 bases between them.

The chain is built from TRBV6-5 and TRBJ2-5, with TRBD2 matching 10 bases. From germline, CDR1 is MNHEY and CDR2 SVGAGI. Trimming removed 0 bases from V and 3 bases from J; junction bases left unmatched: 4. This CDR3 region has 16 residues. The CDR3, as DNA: TGTGCCAGCAGTTACTCGTCTAGCGGGAGTAAAGAGACCCAGTACTTC. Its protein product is CASSYSSSGSKETQYF.

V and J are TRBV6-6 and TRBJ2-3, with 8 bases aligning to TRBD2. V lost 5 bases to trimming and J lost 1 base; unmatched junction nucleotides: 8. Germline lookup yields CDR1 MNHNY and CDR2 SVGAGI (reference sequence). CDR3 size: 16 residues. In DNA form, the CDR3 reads TGTGCCAGCAGTAGTCTCGGGCGGGGGGGCACAGATACGCAGTATTTT. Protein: CASSSLGRGGTDTQYF.

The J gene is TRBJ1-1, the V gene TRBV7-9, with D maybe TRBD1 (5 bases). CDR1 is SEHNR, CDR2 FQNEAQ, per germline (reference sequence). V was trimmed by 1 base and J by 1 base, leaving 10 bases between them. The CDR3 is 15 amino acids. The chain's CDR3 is CASSLVQGTNTEAFF. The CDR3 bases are TGTGCCAGCAGCTTAGTCCAGGGAACGAACACTGAAGCTTTCTTT.

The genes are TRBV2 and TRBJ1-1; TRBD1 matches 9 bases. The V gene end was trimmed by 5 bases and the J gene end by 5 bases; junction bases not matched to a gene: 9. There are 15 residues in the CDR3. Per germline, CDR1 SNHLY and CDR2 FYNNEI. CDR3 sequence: CASSLGQGRRTEAFF. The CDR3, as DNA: TGTGCCAGCAGTTTGGGACAGGGAAGGAGGACTGAAGCTTTCTTT.

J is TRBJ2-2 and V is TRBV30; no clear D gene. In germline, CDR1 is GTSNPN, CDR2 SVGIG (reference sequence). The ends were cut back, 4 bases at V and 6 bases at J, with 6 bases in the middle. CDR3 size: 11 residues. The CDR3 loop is CAWTRAGELFF. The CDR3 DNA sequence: TGTGCCTGGACTCGGGCCGGGGAGCTGTTTTTT. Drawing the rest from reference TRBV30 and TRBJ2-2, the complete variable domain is SQTIHQWPATLVQPVGSPLSLECTVEGTSNPNLYWYRQAAGRGLQLLFYSVGIGQISSEVPQNLSASRPQDRQFILSSKKLLLSDSGFYLCAWTRAGELFFGEGSRLTVL.

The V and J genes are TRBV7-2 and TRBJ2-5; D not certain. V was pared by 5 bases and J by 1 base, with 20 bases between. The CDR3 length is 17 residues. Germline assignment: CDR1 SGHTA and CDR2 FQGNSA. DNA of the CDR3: TGTGCCAGCAGCGTCCCACTTGGCGGAGATAGCCAAGAGACCCAGTACTTC. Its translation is CASSVPLGGDSQETQYF.

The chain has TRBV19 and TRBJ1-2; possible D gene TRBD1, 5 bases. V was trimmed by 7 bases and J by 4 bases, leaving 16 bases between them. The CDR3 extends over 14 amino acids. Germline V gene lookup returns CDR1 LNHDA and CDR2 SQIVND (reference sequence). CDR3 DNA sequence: TGTGCCAGTATCAAGGGGCCGGAAGGCTATGGCTACACCTTC. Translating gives CASIKGPEGYGYTF.

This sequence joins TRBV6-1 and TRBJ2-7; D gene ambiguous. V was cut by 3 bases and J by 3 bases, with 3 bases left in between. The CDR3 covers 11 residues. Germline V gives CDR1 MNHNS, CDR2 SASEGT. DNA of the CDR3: TGTGCCAGCAGTGATATCTACGAGCAGTACTTC. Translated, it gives CASSDIYEQYF.

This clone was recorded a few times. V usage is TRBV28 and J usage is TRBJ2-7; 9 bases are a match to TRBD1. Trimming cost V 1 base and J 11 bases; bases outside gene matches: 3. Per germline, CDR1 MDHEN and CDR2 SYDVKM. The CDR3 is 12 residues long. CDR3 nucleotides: TGTGCCAGCAGTTTATTGGGGACAGGGAAGTACTTC. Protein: CASSLLGTGKYF.

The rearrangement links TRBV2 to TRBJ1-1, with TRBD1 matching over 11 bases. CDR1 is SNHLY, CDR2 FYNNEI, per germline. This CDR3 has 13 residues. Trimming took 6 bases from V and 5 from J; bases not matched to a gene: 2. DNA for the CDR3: TGTGCCAGCAGGGGGACAGGGGGAACTGAAGCTTTCTTT. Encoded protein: CASRGTGGTEAFF.

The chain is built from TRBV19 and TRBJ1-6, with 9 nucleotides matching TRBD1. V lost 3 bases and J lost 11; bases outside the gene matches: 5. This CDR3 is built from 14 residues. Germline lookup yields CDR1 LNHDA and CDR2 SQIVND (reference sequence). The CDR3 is CASSMGTGRTPLHF. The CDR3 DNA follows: TGTGCCAGTAGTATGGGGACAGGGAGGACACCCCTCCACTTT.

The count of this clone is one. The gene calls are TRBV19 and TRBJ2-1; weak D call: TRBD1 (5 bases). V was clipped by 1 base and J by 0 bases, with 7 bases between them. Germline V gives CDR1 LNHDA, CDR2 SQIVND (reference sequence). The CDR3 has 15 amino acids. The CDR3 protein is CASSIGTPSYNEQFF. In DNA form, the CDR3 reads TGTGCCAGTAGTATAGGGACACCCTCCTACAATGAGCAGTTCTTC.

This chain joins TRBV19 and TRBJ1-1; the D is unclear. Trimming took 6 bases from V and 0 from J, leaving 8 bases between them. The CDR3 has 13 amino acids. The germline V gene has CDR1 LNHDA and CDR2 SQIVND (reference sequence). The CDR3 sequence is CASRGLLNTEAFF. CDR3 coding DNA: TGTGCCAGTAGGGGCCTGCTGAACACTGAAGCTTTCTTT.

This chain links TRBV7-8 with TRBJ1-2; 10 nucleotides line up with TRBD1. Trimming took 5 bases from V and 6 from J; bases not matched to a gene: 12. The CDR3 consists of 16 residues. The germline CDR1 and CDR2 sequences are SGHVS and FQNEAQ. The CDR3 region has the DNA TGTGCCAGCAGCGAGCTGGGCGGACAGGGGGGTAATGGCTACACCTTC. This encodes CASSELGGQGGNGYTF.

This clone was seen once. The DNA for the CDR3 is TGTGCCAGCAGCGTAGCTACTTCAGGAAGAGATGGCTACACCTTC. This encodes CASSVATSGRDGYTF. The rearrangement links TRBV9 to TRBJ1-2; the D is unclear. Trimming took 0 bases from V and 6 from J, leaving 15 bases between them. This CDR3 contains 15 residues. Per germline, CDR1 SGDLS and CDR2 YYNGEE. Supplemented by reference TRBV9 and TRBJ1-2, the full variable domain reads DSGVTQTPKHLITATGQRVTLRCSPRSGDLSVYWYQQSLDQGLQFLIQYYNGEERAKGNILERFSAQQFPDLHSELNLSSLELGDSALYFCASSVATSGRDGYTFGSGTRLTVV.

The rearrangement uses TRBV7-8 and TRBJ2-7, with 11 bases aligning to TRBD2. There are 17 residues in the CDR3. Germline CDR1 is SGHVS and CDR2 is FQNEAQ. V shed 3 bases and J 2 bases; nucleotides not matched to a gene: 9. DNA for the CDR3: TGTGCCAGCAGCTTCACTAGCGGGGGAGCAACCACCTACGAGCAGTACTTC. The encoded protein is CASSFTSGGATTYEQYF.